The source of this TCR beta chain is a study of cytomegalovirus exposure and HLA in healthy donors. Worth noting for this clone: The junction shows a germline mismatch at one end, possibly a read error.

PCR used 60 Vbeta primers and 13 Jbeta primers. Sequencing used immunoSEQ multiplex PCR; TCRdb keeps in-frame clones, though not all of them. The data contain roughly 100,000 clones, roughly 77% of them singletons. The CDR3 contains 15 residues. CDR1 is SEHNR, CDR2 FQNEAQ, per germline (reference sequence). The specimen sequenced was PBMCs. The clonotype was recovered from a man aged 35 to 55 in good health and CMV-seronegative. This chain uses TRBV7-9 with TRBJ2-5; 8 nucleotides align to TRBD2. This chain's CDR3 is CSSSLAGYQGETQYF. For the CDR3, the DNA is TGTTCCAGCAGCTTAGCGGGATATCAGGGGGAGACCCAGTACTTC.